The present T cell receptor (beta chain) was sequenced within a study of T cells in Graves' hyperthyroidism and ophthalmopathy. For the study at large: Peripheral blood collection took place at initial diagnosis, before any treatment. General study results and limits: Most thyroid clonotypes with frequency above 0.001 were detected in blood.

This clonotype was seen at least ten times. What it recognizes is unknown. Hyperthyroidism patients were newly diagnosed, had disease duration under 2 months, and were aged 18 to 65 years. Used for diagnoses were clinical symptoms, serum thyroxine and TRAb, thyroid ultrasound and orbital computed tomography. The V gene lost 0 bases and the J gene lost 6 bases, with 14 bases spanning the gap. The CDR3 contains 15 residues. CDR1 is SGHTA, CDR2 FQGTGA, per germline. RNA transcripts were the template for amplifying TCR beta CDR3 regions. TCR CDR3 underwent first-round RT-PCR with the HTBI primer set. TCRdb re-derived calls from the multiplex PCR reads in MiXCR, one entry per CDR3 protein. There are about 580,000 distinct CDR3 sequences in the sample; approximately 14% occur only once, and 5.5% to 7.5% lies in the top ten.

Sequencing used blood. The clonotype was recovered from a woman between 25 and 40 years old with Graves' hyperthyroidism that later progressed to Graves' ophthalmopathy. The chain couples TRBV7-3 to TRBJ1-1, with D possibly matching TRBD1 (6 bases). The CDR3 sequence: CASSLTTDRSSEAFF. The CDR3 bases are TGTGCCAGCAGCTTAACTACCGACAGGAGTTCTGAAGCTTTCTTT.